Listed here are 5 T cell receptor beta chains from one sample, sequenced in a study of tumor-infiltrating lymphocytes in oesophageal squamous cell carcinoma. TCRdb processed the PCR reads anew with MiXCR; each CDR3 protein has one entry. This table holds roughly 7,000 distinct CDR3 sequences, about 15% found once. The sample consisted of blood. These receptors came from a male donor with esophageal squamous cell carcinoma.

This clonotype was recorded at least ten times. This sequence joins TRBV5-1 and TRBJ2-7; D may be TRBD1 or TRBD2 (5 bases each). Trimming removed 3 bases from V and 7 bases from J, with 17 bases in between. Germline V CDR1 and CDR2: SGHRS, YFSETQ. The CDR3 is made up of 14 amino acids. The CDR3 nucleotides read TGCGCCAGCAGCTCGGGGACGTCGGGTGGGGAGCAGTACTTC. This codes for CASSSGTSGGEQYF.

This clonotype occurred many times. This sequence joins TRBV5-1 and TRBJ2-3; a possible D gene is TRBD2 (6 bases). Germline CDR1 SGHRS, CDR2 YFSETQ. Deletions cut 8 bases from V and 6 bases from J, with 19 bases between. The CDR3 is 14 residues long. The CDR3 protein is CASHYSGTLDTQYF. Here the CDR3 DNA reads TGCGCCAGTCATTATAGCGGCACCCTGGATACGCAGTATTTT.

This clonotype was picked up many times. The rearrangement joins TRBV4-2 to TRBJ1-2; TRBD1 matches 7 bases. The V and J ends lost 1 base and 2 bases, in that order; junction bases with no gene match: 4. CDR1 and CDR2 from the germline V gene are LGHNA and YNFKEQ. The CDR3 spans 15 residues. For the CDR3, the DNA is TGTGCCAGCAGCCAAGCTGCGACAGGGAACTATGGCTACACCTTC. Its translation is CASSQAATGNYGYTF.

This clonotype appeared many times. The gene calls are TRBV5-4 and TRBJ1-2; maybe TRBD1 (6 bases). Germline V gene sequence: CDR1 SGHNT, CDR2 YYREEE (reference sequence). The CDR3 is made up of 16 amino acids. Trimming pared 0 bases from V and 3 bases from J, leaving 15 bases between. The CDR3 is CASSLEYRDRDYGYTF. CDR3 DNA: TGTGCCAGCAGCTTGGAGTACAGGGATAGGGACTATGGCTACACCTTC. The full variable domain, rest sourced from reference TRBV5-4 and TRBJ1-2, is ETGVTQSPTHLIKTRGQQVTLRCSSQSGHNTVSWYQQALGQGPQFIFQYYREEENGRGNFPPRFSGLQFPNYSSELNVNALELDDSALYLCASSLEYRDRDYGYTFGSGTRLTVV.

With respect to this clonotype: Possible read error: a much larger clone is one base away. CDR3 region: CASSVLTGAAAYEQFF. The CDR3, as DNA: TGTGCCAGCAGTGTCCTGACGGGGGCCGCAGCCTACGAGCAGTTCTTC. The gene calls are TRBV12-3 or TRBV12-4 and TRBJ2-4; D is perhaps TRBD1 or TRBD2 (6 bases each). With the DNA end fitting TRBJ2-1 better, the J assignment may be wrong. The CDR3 contains 16 residues.